These 14 T cell receptor beta chains originate from one sample sequenced in a study of blood T cell repertoires in COVID-19. The repertoire was sequenced with immunoSEQ multiplex PCR; TCRdb's copy has only in-frame clones and lacks some. The sample holds around 89,000 clones; approximately 88% are singletons and the top ten take over 0.35%. Source material: peripheral blood. These receptors originate from a man in his sixties with acute or convalescent COVID-19.

V gene TRBV6-2 or TRBV6-3 combines with J gene TRBJ1-5; 10 nucleotides agree with TRBD1. The ends lost 6 bases at V and 5 bases at J; junction bases unmatched: 13. CDR3 length: 17 residues. Germline V gene data show CDR1 as MNHEY and CDR2 as SVGEGT. CDR3 region: CASSPRRDRGFDQPQHF. Written as DNA, the CDR3 is TGTGCCAGCAGCCCCCGCCGGGACAGGGGTTTCGATCAGCCCCAGCATTTT.

This chain links TRBV6-6 with TRBJ2-2; 9 bases are shared with TRBD1. Unmatched junction bases numbered 4, after V lost 2 bases and J lost 6 bases. The CDR3 contains 15 residues. In germline, CDR1 is MNHNY, CDR2 SVGAGI (reference sequence). CDR3 sequence (DNA): TGTGCCAGCAGTTACGCGGGACAGGGATCCGGGGAGCTGTTTTTT. This sequence encodes CASSYAGQGSGELFF.

The chain has TRBV7-9 and TRBJ1-2, with 8 bases identical to TRBD1. Germline V gene lookup returns CDR1 SEHNR and CDR2 FQNEAQ (reference sequence). CDR3 length equals 13 residues. With 5 bases clipped from V and 4 bases from J, the junction kept 3 bases outside the gene matches. CDR3 bases: TGTGCCAGCAGCCAGGACAGGGTCTATGGCTACACCTTC. Translating it yields CASSQDRVYGYTF.

The chain recombines TRBV30 with TRBJ1-2; 8 nucleotides align to TRBD1. The CDR3 contains 13 residues. Germline trimming cut 4 bases from V and 6 bases from J; bases unmatched to any gene: 7. CDR1 and CDR2 from the germline V gene are GTSNPN and SVGIG (reference sequence). This CDR3 reads CAWTLQGANGYTF. The CDR3 DNA is TGTGCCTGGACCCTCCAGGGGGCCAATGGCTACACCTTC.

The chain carries TRBV11-2 and TRBJ2-3, with 7 bases aligning to TRBD2. Germline trimming cut 1 base from V and 4 bases from J; bases unmatched to any gene: 8. This CDR3 comprises 16 residues. Germline loops: CDR1 SGHAT, CDR2 FQNNGV. Here the CDR3 reads CASSLGTREGSDTQYF. The CDR3 bases are TGTGCCAGCAGCTTAGGAACTAGGGAGGGTTCAGATACGCAGTATTTT.

The gene calls are TRBV5-6 and TRBJ1-1; 10 bases are shared with TRBD1. The CDR3 is 17 residues long. Trimming removed 3 bases from V and 4 bases from J; junction bases left unmatched: 12. Germline assignment: CDR1 SGHDT and CDR2 YYEEEE. The CDR3 sequence is CASSYGQGGGSGTEAFF. The DNA of the CDR3 is TGTGCCAGCAGCTACGGACAGGGGGGCGGCAGTGGCACTGAAGCTTTCTTT.

This clone was detected a few times. This CDR3 is CASSKTGLAGEQYF. CDR3 coding DNA: TGCGCCAGCAGCAAGACGGGACTAGCTGGTGAGCAGTACTTC. V usage is TRBV5-1 and J usage is TRBJ2-7; 9 bases are a match to TRBD2. There are 14 residues in the CDR3. Germline assignment: CDR1 SGHRS and CDR2 YFSETQ. The ends lost 4 bases at V and 7 bases at J; junction bases unmatched: 9.

The chain combines TRBV6-1 with TRBJ1-2; the match to TRBD1 covers 9 bases. Germline-derived CDR1 and CDR2 are MNHNS and SASEGT. Germline trimming cut 0 bases from V and 7 bases from J; bases unmatched to any gene: 9. The CDR3 consists of 16 residues. The CDR3 DNA is TGTGCCAGCAGTGAAGCGACCGGGACAGGGTATCCTGGCTACACCTTC. Translation gives CASSEATGTGYPGYTF.

V usage is TRBV11-1 and J usage is TRBJ1-2; perhaps TRBD1 as D (5 bases). The CDR3 totals 13 residues. Germline values: CDR1 SGHAT, CDR2 FQDESV (reference sequence). Trimming took 4 bases from V and 0 from J, leaving 6 bases between them. The CDR3 sequence is CASSWTPNYGYTF. CDR3 bases: TGTGCCAGCAGCTGGACACCTAACTATGGCTACACCTTC.

The rearrangement joins TRBV5-1 to TRBJ2-5, with TRBD2 identical over 16 bases. In germline, CDR1 is SGHRS, CDR2 YFSETQ. CDR3 length: 21 amino acids. The junction had 12 bases not matched to a gene; V was cut back by 1 base and J by 0 bases. The CDR3 here is CASSLLGTSGRVGPNQETQYF. CDR3 nucleotides: TGCGCCAGCAGCTTGTTGGGGACTAGCGGGAGGGTCGGTCCCAACCAAGAGACCCAGTACTTC.

The rearrangement links TRBV19 to TRBJ2-2, with TRBD2 identical over 15 bases. CDR3 size: 20 residues. CDR1 is LNHDA and CDR2 is SQIVND in the germline V gene (reference sequence). V gave up 3 bases and J gave up 0 bases; unmatched junction bases: 8. CDR3 region: CASSIRGLAGGFANTGELFF. As DNA, the CDR3 is TGTGCCAGTAGTATCCGAGGACTAGCGGGAGGGTTCGCGAACACCGGGGAGCTGTTTTTT.

The chain is built from TRBV30 and TRBJ2-2; D gene unclear. CDR3 length: 13 residues. CDR1 and CDR2 (germline): GTSNPN, SVGIG (reference sequence). Trimming took off 0 bases at V and 5 bases at J, with 7 bases between the two ends. CDR3 sequence reads: CAWSVPATGELFF. In nucleotides, the CDR3 is TGTGCCTGGAGTGTACCCGCGACCGGGGAGCTGTTTTTT.

This chain links TRBV9 with TRBJ2-7; TRBD2 aligns across 7 bases. Trimming removed 1 base from V and 3 bases from J; junction bases left unmatched: 4. The germline gives CDR1 SGDLS, CDR2 YYNGEE. This CDR3 has 14 amino acids. CDR3 DNA: TGTGCCAGCAGCGTAACTAGCGACTACTACGAGCAGTACTTC. It specifies CASSVTSDYYEQYF.

This chain uses TRBV29-1 with TRBJ2-2, with 8 bases fitting TRBD1. In germline, CDR1 is SQVTM, CDR2 ANQGSEA. The CDR3 has 14 amino acids. The V and J ends lost 8 bases and 1 base, in that order; junction bases with no gene match: 6. CDR3 nucleotides: TGCAGCCATACAGGGACAGGGAACACCGGGGAGCTGTTTTTT. Protein: CSHTGTGNTGELFF.